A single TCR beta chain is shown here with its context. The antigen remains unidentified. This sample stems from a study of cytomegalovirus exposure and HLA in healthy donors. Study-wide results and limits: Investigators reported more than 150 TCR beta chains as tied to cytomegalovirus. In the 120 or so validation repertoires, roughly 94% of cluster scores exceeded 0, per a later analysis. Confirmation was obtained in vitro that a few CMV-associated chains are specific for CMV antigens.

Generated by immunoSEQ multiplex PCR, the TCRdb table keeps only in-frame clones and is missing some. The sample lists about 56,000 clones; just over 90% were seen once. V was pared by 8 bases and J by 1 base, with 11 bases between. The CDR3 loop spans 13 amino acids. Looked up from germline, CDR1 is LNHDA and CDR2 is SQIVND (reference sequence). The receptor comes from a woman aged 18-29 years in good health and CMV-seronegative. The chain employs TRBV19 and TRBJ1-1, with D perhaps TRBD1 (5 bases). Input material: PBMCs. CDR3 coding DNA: TGTGCCAGTTCTGCGGGGGAGAACACTGAAGCTTTCTTT. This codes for CASSAGENTEAFF.